The entry below describes one TCR beta chain. In the original workflow: Reference gene primers were amplified, and this amplification served to estimate nucleated cell counts. Sequencing was performed with immunoSEQ multiplex PCR; in TCRdb, only in-frame clones are kept and a portion is missing. D and trimming were read from the DNA, whereas the V and J calls and clone size are those reported in that table. This table has around 130,000 clones, 60% to 85% appearing once. The ends were cut back, 3 bases at V and 8 bases at J, with 16 bases in the middle. The CDR3 spans 15 residues. CDR1 is KGHSH, CDR2 LQKENI, per germline. This sample is part of a study of blood T cell repertoires in COVID-19. Turning to the study itself: Whether acute or convalescent, the COVID-19 samples came from the United States, Italy and Spain. PBMCs, B-cell-depleted T cells, or T cells were the source of the cDNA or gDNA that made up the material.

The TCR was taken from a man aged 80 or over with acute or convalescent COVID-19. This rearrangement joins TRBV18 to TRBJ1-4; no clear D gene. Sample: peripheral blood. The CDR3 DNA follows: TGTGCCAGCTCACCGAATAGGAGGTATGGGGAAAAACTGTTTTTT. The encoded protein is CASSPNRRYGEKLFF.